This entry concerns a single T cell receptor beta chain. Its antigen is still unknown. It has no much larger one-base neighbor in the sample; base qualities were not kept. The data originate from a study of cytomegalovirus exposure and HLA in healthy donors (dated by TCRdb to between 2016 and 2019). For the wider study: The 550 to 750 repertoires of the first cohort and the 120 validation repertoires were produced on the same platform, according to a later analysis. Along with the roughly 670-subject first cohort, a separate validation cohort of 120 different subjects was used. The study was designed to test whether signatures of past pathogen exposure could be identified by cataloging public T cell receptors. The study combined high-throughput TCR immunosequencing, statistical association of individual TCRs with disease status, and machine learning to predict cytomegalovirus infection status. Results and caveats for the whole study, not just this receptor: In both the original and validation cohorts, the classifier was reported to diagnose cytomegalovirus status with high specificity and sensitivity. According to the authors, the approach could potentially be generalized to other disease states and immunological phenotypes. All 120 or so repertoires were used to score co-occurrence in the validation cohort in a later analysis, because that analysis had no HLA typing for the cohort. Of the cluster scores, approximately 95% were above 0 in a later analysis, which found that TCRs clustered in the first cohort also tended to co-occur in the approximately 110 validation repertoires. Across donors, most TCR sequences were observed very rarely, whereas some public TCRs were present in many individuals. A few of the identified cytomegalovirus-associated TCR beta chains were confirmed in vitro to be specific for cytomegalovirus antigens. The study gave a list of some 150 TCR beta chains associated with cytomegalovirus.

The library came from the immunoSEQ multiplex PCR assay. For the original study's pipeline: To diagnose cytomegalovirus status from the catalog of TCR beta chain sequences, a statistical classification framework was built. TCRdb holds this immuneACCESS table with in-frame rearrangements only. Some clones are missing; in checked studies, unresolved V genes explain under half, and the rest has no known cause. The D gene and trimming were derived from the DNA, and the V and J assignments and clone size from that table. Within this sample are some 87,000 clones, with 95% to 96% of them counted one time only. Approximately 1.4% of the sample rests with the top ten. CDR1 and CDR2, per the germline V gene, are SGHDN and FVKESK. Trimming takes 1 base off V and 6 bases off J; junction bases not matched to a gene: 14. The CDR3 contains 17 residues, cysteine and phenylalanine counted. Of all the DNA, just the CDR3 is kept, 51 bases in frame from base 1.

Donors formed part of the validation cohort, which comprised 95 to 150 subjects and was distinct from the first cohort of 690 or so subjects. Sequencing was performed on PBMCs. The source of this sequence is a woman aged 18-30 years in good health and CMV-seronegative. The chain is made from TRBV14 and TRBJ2-7; 8 bases in the junction line up with TRBD2. The DNA reads TGTGCCAGCAGCCAAGTTTTTGGATCAGCGGGAGCGGTCGAGCAGTACTTC. It is translated as CASSQVFGSAGAVEQYF.